The 21 T cell receptor beta chains listed next were all sequenced from one sample in a study of long-term antiretroviral therapy in people with HIV. They ran version v3.0 of the immunoSEQ assay at survey level. Assay: immunoSEQ multiplex PCR; the TCRdb copy retains only in-frame clones and omits some. The table records 30,000 to 40,000 clones, roughly 80% of them present only once. The sample here was unsorted PBMCs, taken 1.5 years after starting antiretroviral therapy. These receptors were taken from a man between 18 and 29 years old with HIV.

The J gene is TRBJ2-7, the V gene TRBV27, with D maybe TRBD2 (5 bases). In germline, CDR1 is MNHEY, CDR2 SMNVEV (reference sequence). The CDR3 has 15 residues. Trimming removed 4 bases from V and 9 bases from J, with 22 bases in between. The CDR3: CASSSRVPNGMGQYF. The CDR3 bases are TGTGCCAGCAGTTCTCGGGTCCCTAACGGGATGGGGCAGTACTTC.

CDR3 DNA: TGTGCCAGCTCACCAGACTCTGGAAACACCATATATTTT. Translating it yields CASSPDSGNTIYF. This chain uses TRBV18 with TRBJ1-3; D gene ambiguous. The CDR3 totals 13 residues. The V end lost 2 bases, the J end lost 0 bases, and 2 bases lay between the germline ends. Germline CDR1 reads KGHSH; CDR2 reads LQKENI.

The gene calls are TRBV27 and TRBJ2-3; D remains ambiguous. The CDR3 sequence is 12 residues long. Germline V gene data show CDR1 as MNHEY and CDR2 as SMNVEV (reference sequence). V was cut by 5 bases and J by 8 bases, with 11 bases left in between. The CDR3 is CASSIHLGTQYF. CDR3 DNA: TGTGCCAGCAGTATCCACTTGGGTACGCAGTATTTT.

The J gene is TRBJ2-3, the V gene TRBV18, with D maybe TRBD1 (7 bases). The germline V and J ends were trimmed by 1 base and 5 bases, with 10 bases remaining between them. CDR3 length: 14 residues. Germline V gene lookup returns CDR1 KGHSH and CDR2 LQKENI. CDR3 coding DNA: TGTGCCAGCTCACCACGACAGGGAGGAGATACGCAGTATTTT. Protein: CASSPRQGGDTQYF.

This chain links TRBV25-1 with TRBJ2-7; 9 bases agree with TRBD1. The germline gives CDR1 MGHDK, CDR2 SYGVNS. The length of the CDR3 is 13 residues. J was trimmed by 3 bases and V by 7 bases; bases with no gene match: 4. CDR3 in amino acids: CASTGTGIYEQYF. The CDR3 DNA is TGTGCCAGCACCGGGACAGGGATCTACGAGCAGTACTTC.

This clone was counted only a few times. J is TRBJ2-1 and V is TRBV19; 9 bases map to TRBD1. CDR1 LNHDA and CDR2 SQIVND come from the germline V gene (reference sequence). Germline trimming cut 5 bases from V and 5 bases from J; bases unmatched to any gene: 7. The CDR3 sequence is 15 residues long. The CDR3 DNA reads TGTGCCAGTAGTCCCACGGGACAGGGCCACAATGAGCAGTTCTTC. Its protein is CASSPTGQGHNEQFF.

This rearrangement joins TRBV10-1 to TRBJ2-7, with 9 bases fitting TRBD1. V was pared by 3 bases and J by 0 bases, with 3 bases of the junction left unmatched. Germline CDR1 is WNHNN and CDR2 is SYGVQD (reference sequence). The CDR3 is 15 amino acids. CDR3 amino acids: CASSEGDRASYEQYF. CDR3 sequence (DNA): TGCGCCAGCAGTGAAGGGGACAGGGCCTCCTACGAGCAGTACTTC.

This sequence joins TRBV2 and TRBJ1-3, with a weak D call TRBD1 (6 bases). V was clipped by 4 bases and J by 0 bases, with 16 bases between them. CDR3 length: 17 residues. The germline CDR1 and CDR2 sequences are SNHLY and FYNNEI. CDR3 sequence (DNA): TGTGCCAGCAGTGGGTACGGACAGACTACCTCTGGAAACACCATATATTTT. Translated: CASSGYGQTTSGNTIYF.

The V call is TRBV29-1, the J call TRBJ1-2; TRBD1 matches at 8 bases. Germline V gene sequence: CDR1 SQVTM, CDR2 ANQGSEA. The CDR3 runs 14 residues. The V and J ends lost 4 bases and 3 bases, in that order; junction bases with no gene match: 7. The CDR3 spells CSVVGQGNDYGYTF. Here the CDR3 DNA reads TGCAGCGTTGTCGGACAGGGAAATGACTATGGCTACACCTTC.

The V and J genes are TRBV4-3 and TRBJ2-2; perhaps TRBD1 as D (6 bases). The CDR3 extends over 14 amino acids. The germline V and J ends were trimmed by 2 bases and 7 bases, with 11 bases remaining between them. Germline CDR1 reads LGHNA; CDR2 reads YSLEER. The CDR3 loop reads CASSQRNRVGELFF. The CDR3 nucleotides are TGCGCCAGCAGCCAACGGAACAGGGTCGGGGAGCTGTTTTTT.

The rearrangement uses TRBV6-4 and TRBJ2-7; possible D gene TRBD2, 5 bases. Germline loops: CDR1 MRHNA, CDR2 SNTAGT. The CDR3 loop spans 15 amino acids. Between the trimmed V and J ends, which lost 4 bases and 2 bases, there was a span of 15 bases. The CDR3 protein is CASSGGWVSTYEQYF. Written as DNA, the CDR3 is TGTGCCAGCAGTGGAGGGTGGGTCAGTACCTACGAGCAGTACTTC.

The chain couples TRBV5-4 to TRBJ1-2; perhaps TRBD1 as D (6 bases). From germline, CDR1 is SGHNT and CDR2 YYREEE (reference sequence). The CDR3 is made up of 13 amino acids. V shed 4 bases and J shed 4 bases, with 11 bases lying between them. Here the CDR3 DNA reads TGTGCCAGCAGCCCGGGGGCAGGCTATGGCTACACCTTC. It encodes CASSPGAGYGYTF.

V and J are TRBV4-3 and TRBJ2-5; D is unclear. Germline lookup yields CDR1 LGHNA and CDR2 YSLEER. V dropped 4 bases and J dropped 3 bases, with 6 bases sitting between them. This CDR3 has 12 amino acids. The CDR3 sequence: CASSLVKETQYF. CDR3 bases: TGCGCCAGCAGCCTAGTCAAAGAGACCCAGTACTTC.

J is TRBJ2-7 and V is TRBV5-1, with 13 bases fitting TRBD2. The CDR3 consists of 14 residues. Germline values: CDR1 SGHRS, CDR2 YFSETQ. The ends lost 6 bases at V and 5 bases at J; junction bases unmatched: 5. CDR3 region: CASNAGLAGDEQYF. CDR3 nucleotide sequence: TGCGCCAGCAACGCAGGACTAGCGGGAGACGAGCAGTACTTC.

The chain recombines TRBV6-6 with TRBJ1-4, with D hard to call. The V gene's germline CDR1 is MNHNY and CDR2 SVGAGI (reference sequence). The CDR3 is 14 amino acids. The V end was cut by 6 bases, the J end by 0 bases, with 8 bases between. The DNA for the CDR3 is TGTGCCAGCAGCCGACAATCAACTAATGAAAAACTGTTTTTT. Translated, it gives CASSRQSTNEKLFF.

A single count supports this clone. The genes are TRBV27 and TRBJ2-3; D perhaps matches TRBD2 (5 bases). This CDR3 is built from 19 residues. V lost 3 bases and J 4 bases, leaving 26 bases between the germline ends. The V gene's germline CDR1 is MNHEY and CDR2 SMNVEV (reference sequence). The CDR3 loop is CASSFVGMASGIRPDTQYF. CDR3 bases: TGTGCCAGCAGTTTTGTGGGCATGGCTTCCGGGATACGCCCAGATACGCAGTATTTT.

The rearrangement links TRBV5-4 to TRBJ1-6; D remains ambiguous. Trimming cost V 0 bases and J 0 bases, with 7 bases left between them. The CDR3 is 16 amino acids. Germline V gene lookup returns CDR1 SGHNT and CDR2 YYREEE (reference sequence). Here the CDR3 reads CASSLAQVSYNSPLHF. In DNA, the CDR3 is TGTGCCAGCAGCTTGGCCCAGGTCTCCTATAATTCACCCCTCCACTTT.

The chain joins TRBV11-2 to TRBJ2-1; the match to TRBD2 covers 8 bases. Germline-derived CDR1 and CDR2 are SGHAT and FQNNGV. V gave up 4 bases and J gave up 8 bases; unmatched junction bases: 22. This CDR3 is built from 19 residues. The CDR3 DNA sequence: TGTGCCAGCAGCTCAGTCCCCTCCTGGGGGACTAGTAAATCGGATGAGCAGTTCTTC. It yields the protein CASSSVPSWGTSKSDEQFF.

V gene TRBV25-1 combines with J gene TRBJ2-7; D unclear. This CDR3 is built from 11 residues. The germline V and J ends were trimmed by 7 bases and 9 bases, with 13 bases remaining between them. CDR1 is MGHDK and CDR2 is SYGVNS in the germline V gene. The CDR3 bases are TGTGCCAGCACAATCGGGTACTTGCAGTACTTC. Protein: CASTIGYLQYF.

The chain couples TRBV30 to TRBJ1-3; D uncertain. This CDR3 spans 15 amino acids. Trimming stripped 1 base from V and 0 bases from J, with 10 bases between. Per germline, CDR1 GTSNPN and CDR2 SVGIG (reference sequence). This chain's CDR3 is CAWSDTAISGNTIYF. Written as DNA, the CDR3 is TGTGCCTGGAGTGATACAGCGATCTCTGGAAACACCATATATTTT.

The chain combines TRBV7-3 with TRBJ1-3, with D possibly matching TRBD1 (5 bases). This CDR3 is 14 amino acids long. Per germline, CDR1 SGHTA and CDR2 FQGTGA. V was trimmed by 5 bases and J by 3 bases, leaving 11 bases between them. DNA of the CDR3: TGTGCCAGCAGCCCGACAGCAGGTGGAAACACCATATATTTT. Encoded protein: CASSPTAGGNTIYF.